This T cell receptor beta chain was recorded in a study of cytomegalovirus exposure and HLA in healthy donors. Whole-study context: A preliminary data release comprised around 85 million unique TCRs obtained from HLA-typed donors.

Study results and limitations: Sequences of the TCR beta chain were said to predict the HLA-A and HLA-B alleles of most subjects accurately. The dataset shows that most TCR sequences were rare, while some public TCRs occurred in many donors. Later analysis identified 15,000 to 20,000 TCR beta sequences associated with HLA alleles, using a false discovery rate threshold of 0.05.

Notes on this clone: The antigen is undetermined.

The PCR was carried out with 60 Vbeta primers and 13 Jbeta primers. Clones were sequenced by immunoSEQ multiplex PCR, and TCRdb holds only the in-frame ones, with some missing. The sample records 99,000 or so clones, about 74% being singletons. This CDR3 contains 15 residues. Unmatched junction bases numbered 10, after V lost 6 bases and J lost 2 bases. CDR1 is MNHNY, CDR2 SVGAGI, per germline (reference sequence). Sequenced material: PBMCs. This TCR derives from a man aged 55 to 70 in good health and CMV-seropositive. This chain connects TRBV6-6 to TRBJ2-7; 7 nucleotides agree with TRBD1. CDR3: CASRPTGARTYEQYF. The CDR3 DNA reads as TGTGCCAGCAGGCCCACAGGGGCCAGGACCTACGAGCAGTACTTC.